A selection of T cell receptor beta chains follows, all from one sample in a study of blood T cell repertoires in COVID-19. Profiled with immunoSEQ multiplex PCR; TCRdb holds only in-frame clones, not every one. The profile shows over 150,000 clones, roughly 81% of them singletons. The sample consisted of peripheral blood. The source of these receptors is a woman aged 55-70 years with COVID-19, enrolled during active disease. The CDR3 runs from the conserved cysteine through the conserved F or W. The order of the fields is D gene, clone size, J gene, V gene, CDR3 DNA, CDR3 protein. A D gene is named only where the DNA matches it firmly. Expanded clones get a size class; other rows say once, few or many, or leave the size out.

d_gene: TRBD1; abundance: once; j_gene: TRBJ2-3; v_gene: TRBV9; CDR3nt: TGTGCCAGCAGCGTAGGAGGACAGGGGTCTTCCACAGATACGCAGTATTTT; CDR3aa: CASSVGGQGSSTDTQYF
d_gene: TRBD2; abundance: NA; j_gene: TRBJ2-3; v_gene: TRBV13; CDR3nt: TGTGCCAGCACCTTACGTAGGGGAGGGCAGCGCACAGATACGCAGTATTTT; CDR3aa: CASTLRRGGQRTDTQYF
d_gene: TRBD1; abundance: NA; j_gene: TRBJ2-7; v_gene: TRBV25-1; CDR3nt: TGTGCCAGCGCCGGGACAGGGGGCGGCGAGCAGTACTTC; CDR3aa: CASAGTGGGEQYF
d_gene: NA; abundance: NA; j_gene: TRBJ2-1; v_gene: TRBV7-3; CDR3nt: TGTGCCAGCAGCTCCGACTTAAATGAGCAGTTCTTC; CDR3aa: CASSSDLNEQFF
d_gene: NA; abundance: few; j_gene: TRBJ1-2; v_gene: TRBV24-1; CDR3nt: TGTGCCACCACCCGGGGGGAGGGTACGGCGCCACTTAACTATGGCTACACCTTC; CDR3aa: CATTRGEGTAPLNYGYTF
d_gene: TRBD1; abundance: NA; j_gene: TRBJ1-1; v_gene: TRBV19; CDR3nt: TGTGCCAGTAGTTTCCGGGACAGGGGGATGTACGGCACTGAAGCTTTCTTT; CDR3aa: CASSFRDRGMYGTEAFF
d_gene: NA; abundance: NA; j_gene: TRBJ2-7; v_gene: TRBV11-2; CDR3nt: TGTGCCAGCAGCTTATCCCTGCGCTACGAGCAGTACTTC; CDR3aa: CASSLSLRYEQYF
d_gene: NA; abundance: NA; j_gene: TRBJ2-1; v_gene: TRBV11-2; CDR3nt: TGTGCCAGCAGCTACCAACAGGGCTACAATGAGCAGTTCTTC; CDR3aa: CASSYQQGYNEQFF
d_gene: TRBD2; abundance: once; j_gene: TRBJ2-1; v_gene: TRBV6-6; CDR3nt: TGTGCCAGCAGCCCCAACCCCAGCGGGAGTGGGCAGTTCTTC; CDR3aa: CASSPNPSGSGQFF
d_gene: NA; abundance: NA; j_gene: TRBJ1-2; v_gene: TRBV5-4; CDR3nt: TGTGCCAGCACCGCCGAGGGCTATGGCTACACCTTC; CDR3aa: CASTAEGYGYTF
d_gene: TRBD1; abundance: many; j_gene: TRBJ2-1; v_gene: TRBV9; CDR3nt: TGTGCCAGCAGCTCCCGGACAGGGAGAGGCAGCAATGAGCAGTTCTTC; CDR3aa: CASSSRTGRGSNEQFF
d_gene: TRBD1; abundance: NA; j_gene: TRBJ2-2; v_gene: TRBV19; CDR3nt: TGTGCCATCCACACAGGGGATTCGACCGGGGAGCTGTTTTTT; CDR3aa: CAIHTGDSTGELFF
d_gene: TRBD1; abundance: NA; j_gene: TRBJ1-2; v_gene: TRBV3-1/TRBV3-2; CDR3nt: TGTGCCAGCAGCCAACGACAGGGGGCGCGACCTGGTGGCTACACCTTC; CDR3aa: CASSQRQGARPGGYTF
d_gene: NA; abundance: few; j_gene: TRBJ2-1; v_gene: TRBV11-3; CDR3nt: TGTGCCAGCAGCTTGAACAACTACAATGAGCAGTTCTTC; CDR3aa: CASSLNNYNEQFF
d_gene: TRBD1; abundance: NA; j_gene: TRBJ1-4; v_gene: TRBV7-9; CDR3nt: TGTGCCAGCAGCTACCGGGACAGGGATCGTTTGGGTGAAAAACTGTTTTTT; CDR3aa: CASSYRDRDRLGEKLFF
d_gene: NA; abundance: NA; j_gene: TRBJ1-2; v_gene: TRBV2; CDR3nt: TGTGCCAGCAGGAAACCAGAGGGCAGTAACTATGGCTACACCTTC; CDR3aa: CASRKPEGSNYGYTF
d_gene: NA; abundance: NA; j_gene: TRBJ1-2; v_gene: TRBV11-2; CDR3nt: TGTGCCAGCAGCTTAGGGGCAGGAAACTATGGCTACACCTTC; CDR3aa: CASSLGAGNYGYTF
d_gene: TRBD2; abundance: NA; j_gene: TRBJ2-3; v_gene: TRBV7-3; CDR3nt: TGTGCCAGCAGCCGAAGCGGGGTGAGCACAGATACGCAGTATTTT; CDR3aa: CASSRSGVSTDTQYF
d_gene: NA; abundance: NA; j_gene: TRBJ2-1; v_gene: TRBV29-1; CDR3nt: TGCAGCGTTGTAGGGGGGGGAGTTGGCTACAATGAGCAGTTCTTC; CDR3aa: CSVVGGGVGYNEQFF
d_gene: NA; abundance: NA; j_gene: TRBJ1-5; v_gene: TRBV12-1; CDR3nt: TGTGCCAGCAGCTGGACAGGGCAGCGTCAGCCCCAGCATTTT; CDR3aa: CASSWTGQRQPQHF
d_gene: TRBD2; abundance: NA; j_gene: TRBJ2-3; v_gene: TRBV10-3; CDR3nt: TGTGCCACCTCGGGGGGGTTGGCGCAGTATTTT; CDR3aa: CATSGGLAQYF
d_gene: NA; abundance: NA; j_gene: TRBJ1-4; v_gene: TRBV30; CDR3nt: TGTGCCTGGAGTGTACCGTCCCCCGCGGATGAAAAACTGTTTTTT; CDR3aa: CAWSVPSPADEKLFF
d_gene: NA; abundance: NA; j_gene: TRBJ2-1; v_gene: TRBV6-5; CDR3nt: TGTGCCAGCAGTGACTCCTTCCAGCAGTTCTTC; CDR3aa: CASSDSFQQFF
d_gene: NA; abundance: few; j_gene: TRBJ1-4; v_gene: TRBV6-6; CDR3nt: TGTGCCAGCCTAAACGACCGGTGGAGCACTGAAAAACTGTTTTTT; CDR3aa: CASLNDRWSTEKLFF
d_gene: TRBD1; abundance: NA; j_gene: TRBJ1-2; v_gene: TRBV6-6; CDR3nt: TGTGCCAGCAGTTCCCCGCGGACAGGGAACTATGGCTACACCTTC; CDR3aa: CASSSPRTGNYGYTF
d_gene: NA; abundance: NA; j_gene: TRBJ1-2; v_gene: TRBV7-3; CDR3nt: TGTGCCAGCAGCCCGACAGCCGGCTATGGCTACACCTTC; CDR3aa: CASSPTAGYGYTF
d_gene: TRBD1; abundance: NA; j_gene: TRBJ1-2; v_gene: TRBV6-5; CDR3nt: TGTGCCAGCCGCGAGGGGGCTGGCGGCAACTATGGCTACACCTTC; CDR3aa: CASREGAGGNYGYTF
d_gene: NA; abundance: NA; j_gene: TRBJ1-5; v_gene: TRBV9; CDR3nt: TGTGCCAGCAGCGTGACAGATAGCAATCAGCCCCAGCATTTT; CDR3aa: CASSVTDSNQPQHF
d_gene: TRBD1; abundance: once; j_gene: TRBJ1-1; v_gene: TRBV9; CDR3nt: TGTGCCAGCAGCCCAAGACAGGGAAGGGGACCGTTAGGAGCTTTCTTT; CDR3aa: CASSPRQGRGPLGAFF
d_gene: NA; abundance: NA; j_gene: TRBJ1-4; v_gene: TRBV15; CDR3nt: TGTGCCACCATGGCTAGGACAGCTAATGAAAAACTGTTTTTT; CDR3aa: CATMARTANEKLFF
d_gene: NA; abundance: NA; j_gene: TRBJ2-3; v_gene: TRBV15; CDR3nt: TGTGCCACCAGCAGTCCTAGCTGGAGCACAGATACGCAGTATTTT; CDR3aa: CATSSPSWSTDTQYF
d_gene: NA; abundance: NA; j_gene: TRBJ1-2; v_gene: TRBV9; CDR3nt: TGTGCCAGCAGCGTAACCGACAGTGCCCCTGGCTACACCTTC; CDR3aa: CASSVTDSAPGYTF
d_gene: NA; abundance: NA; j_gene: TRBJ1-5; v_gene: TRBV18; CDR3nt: TGTGCCAGCTCCCTCGACAGATACAATCAGCCCCAGCATTTT; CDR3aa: CASSLDRYNQPQHF
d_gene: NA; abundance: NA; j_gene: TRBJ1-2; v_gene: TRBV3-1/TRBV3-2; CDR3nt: TGTGCCAGCAGCCAAGTTGGCCAGGATCTATTTAACTATGGCTACACCTTC; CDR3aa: CASSQVGQDLFNYGYTF
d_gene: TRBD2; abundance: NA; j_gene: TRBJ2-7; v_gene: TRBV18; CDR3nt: TGTGCCAGCTCACGGGAGGCTGCGGGAGGCACCTACGAGCAGTACTTC; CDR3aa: CASSREAAGGTYEQYF
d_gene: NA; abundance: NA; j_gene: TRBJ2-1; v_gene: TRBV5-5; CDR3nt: TGTGCCAGCAGCTTGGAGGGTAGCGGAATTTACAATGAGCAGTTCTTC; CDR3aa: CASSLEGSGIYNEQFF
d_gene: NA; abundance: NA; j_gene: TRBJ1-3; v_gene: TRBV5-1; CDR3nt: TGCGCCAGCCAGGGATCCTCTGGAAACACCATATATTTT; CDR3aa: CASQGSSGNTIYF
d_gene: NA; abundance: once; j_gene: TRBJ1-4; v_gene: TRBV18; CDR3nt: TGTGCCAGCTCGCCAAACACCGGGAGGGGTGAAAAACTGTTTTTT; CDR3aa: CASSPNTGRGEKLFF
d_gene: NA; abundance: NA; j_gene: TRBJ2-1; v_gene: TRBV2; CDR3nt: TGTGCCAGCGTTGGACAGTTATCCTACAATGAGCAGTTCTTC; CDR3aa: CASVGQLSYNEQFF